The 11 T cell receptor beta chains in this list originate from one sample, sequenced in a study of T cell repertoires in cytomegalovirus infection. TCRdb analysed the reads with MiXCR anew, one entry per CDR3 protein. Of a few hundred thousand distinct CDR3 sequences in the sample, just under 30% are singletons; the top ten hold around 20%. These receptors have no identified antigens. Material: cultured PBMCs, obtained from culture after CMV antigen stimulation. Receptor source: a human donor in good health (CMV status not recorded). Some clones in this sample may be carry-over from other donors' samples.

This clonotype was counted ten times or more. The rearrangement uses TRBV7-8 and TRBJ2-3; 7 bases are a match to TRBD1. The junction had 3 bases not matched to a gene; V was cut back by 0 bases and J by 6 bases. Germline-derived CDR1 and CDR2 are SGHVS and FQNEAQ. The CDR3 spans 14 residues. The CDR3 is CASSLATGADTQYF. In nucleotides, the CDR3 is TGTGCCAGCAGCTTAGCCACAGGGGCCGATACGCAGTATTTT.

This clonotype was seen more than once but under ten times. The CDR3 sequence: CATSDATEGGQPQHF. Here the CDR3 DNA reads TGTGCCACCAGTGATGCAACAGAGGGCGGTCAGCCCCAGCATTTT. This rearrangement joins TRBV24-1 to TRBJ1-5, with no clear D. Germline V gene sequence: CDR1 KGHDR, CDR2 SFDVKD. The CDR3 length is 15 residues. V was trimmed by 3 bases and J by 6 bases, leaving 14 bases between them.

This clonotype has just a few counts. The rearrangement links TRBV2 to TRBJ1-1, with D perhaps TRBD1 (6 bases). CDR3 length: 14 residues. V shed 4 bases and J shed 6 bases, with 15 bases lying between them. The V gene's germline CDR1 is SNHLY and CDR2 FYNNEI. In nucleotides, the CDR3 is TGTGCCAGCAGTGTGTCTCGGGGGGCCGCTGAAGCTTTCTTT. It is translated as CASSVSRGAAEAFF. Drawing the rest from reference TRBV2 and TRBJ1-1, the complete variable domain is EPEVTQTPSHQVTQMGQEVILRCVPISNHLYFYWYRQILGQKVEFLVSFYNNEISEKSEIFDDQFSVERPDGSNFTLKIRSTKLEDSAMYFCASSVSRGAAEAFFGQGTRLTVV.

The rearrangement uses TRBV5-6 and TRBJ2-2; TRBD1 agrees at 7 bases. V shed 8 bases and J 4 bases; nucleotides not matched to a gene: 8. Germline V lookup: CDR1 SGHDT, CDR2 YYEEEE. The CDR3 runs to 14 residues. The CDR3 region has the DNA TGTGCCAGAAGCCGGGGACAGTTCACCGGGGAGCTGTTTTTT. Residues: CARSRGQFTGELFF.

This clonotype was counted a few times. V is TRBV2 and J is TRBJ2-4; D remains ambiguous. Germline V lookup: CDR1 SNHLY, CDR2 FYNNEI. The CDR3 spans 13 residues. V was clipped by 7 bases and J by 4 bases, with 11 bases between them. Here the CDR3 reads CASTSIPKNIQYF. CDR3 bases: TGTGCCAGCACCTCGATACCTAAAAACATTCAGTACTTC.

Here the CDR3 reads CASGLIIQTSALYEQYF. As DNA, the CDR3 is TGTGCTAGTGGCCTCATAATTCAGACATCCGCGCTCTACGAGCAGTACTTC. The chain is built from TRBV12-5 and TRBJ2-7; D ambiguous. There are 17 residues in the CDR3. Per the germline V gene, CDR1 is LGHNT and CDR2 is FRNRAP. V lost 6 bases and J lost 3, with 24 bases in between.

This clonotype showed up just a few times. The V and J genes are TRBV2 and TRBJ1-5; maybe TRBD1 (5 bases). The germline V gene encodes CDR1 SNHLY and CDR2 FYNNEI. This CDR3 is 13 amino acids long. The germline V and J ends were trimmed by 6 bases and 6 bases, with 12 bases remaining between them. The CDR3 DNA is TGTGCCAGCAGCGGGGGGATTCTTCAGCCCCAGCATTTT. Translating gives CASSGGILQPQHF.

Only a few counts were recorded for this clonotype. This chain joins TRBV9 and TRBJ1-5; weak D call: TRBD1 (6 bases). The germline V gene encodes CDR1 SGDLS and CDR2 YYNGEE. This CDR3 region has 13 residues. The germline V and J ends were trimmed by 0 bases and 6 bases, with 7 bases remaining between them. The CDR3 nucleotides read TGTGCCAGCAGCGTAGAGGGGGTTCAGCCCCAGCATTTT. This encodes CASSVEGVQPQHF.

The genes are TRBV19 and TRBJ2-5; 7 nucleotides line up with TRBD1. CDR3 length equals 16 residues. Germline CDR1 and CDR2: LNHDA and SQIVND (reference sequence). J lost 5 bases, V lost 2 bases, and 11 bases had no gene match. CDR3 in amino acids: CASSISRNRGMETQYF. CDR3 sequence (DNA): TGTGCCAGTAGTATATCCCGTAACAGGGGAATGGAGACCCAGTACTTC.

CDR3 sequence reads: CASSEGGLRAGYTF. CDR3 in DNA: TGTGCCAGCAGTGAAGGGGGTTTGCGCGCTGGCTACACCTTC. This chain joins TRBV6-1 and TRBJ1-2; no firm D call. Looked up from germline, CDR1 is MNHNS and CDR2 is SASEGT. The CDR3 has 14 residues. V was clipped by 1 base and J by 7 bases, with 13 bases between them.

The gene calls are TRBV20-1 and TRBJ2-5; 10 bases fit TRBD2. Germline CDR1 is DFQATT and CDR2 is SNEGSKA (reference sequence). V was pared by 2 bases and J by 4 bases, with 13 bases of the junction left unmatched. There are 17 residues in the CDR3. The CDR3 region is CSARSLGSGRASETQYF. The CDR3 DNA follows: TGCAGTGCTAGATCCCTGGGGAGCGGGAGGGCCTCAGAGACCCAGTACTTC.